Detailed here is one T cell receptor (beta chain). Its antigen is unidentified. Documented time point: persistent/refractory GD, antithyroid drugs over 5 years with positive TRAb. PBMC-extracted RNA yielded the TCR library. The patients included were those that came from an endocrinology department in Xi'an, China. This entry is derived from a study of regulatory T cells in long-lasting Graves disease. Arm-PCR with iRepertoire HTBI primers amplified the CDR3 regions for these TCR beta libraries. Via MiXCR, TCRdb re-called the multiplex PCR reads, giving one row per CDR3 protein. The top ten clones hold over 6% of a sample with 400,000 to 500,000 distinct CDR3 sequences, 20% to 25% of them seen once. Germline assignment: CDR1 SGHTA and CDR2 FQGNSA. The CDR3 consists of 16 residues. With 1 base clipped from V and 6 bases from J, the junction kept 6 bases outside the gene matches. Study-level results: Persistent cases favored TRBV28, TRBJ1-2 and TRBJ2-5.

This TCR was recovered from a female donor with Graves disease. Source: peripheral blood mononuclear cells (PBMCs), taken when the disease was refractory, from a patient treated with antithyroid drugs. The chain employs TRBV7-2 and TRBJ2-7; 13 positions match TRBD2. The CDR3 protein is CASSLGGTSGIGEQYF. CDR3 in DNA: TGTGCCAGCAGCTTAGGCGGGACTAGCGGGATAGGCGAGCAGTACTTC.